The 22 T cell receptor beta chains reported below all come from one sample, sequenced in a study of cytomegalovirus exposure and HLA in healthy donors. PCR primers comprised 60 Vbeta and 13 Jbeta primers. Clones were read by immunoSEQ multiplex PCR, and TCRdb kept only the in-frame ones, dropping some. There are 30,000 to 40,000 clones in the sample; approximately 82% occur only once, and around 3.6% lies in the top ten. Sequencing was done on a sample of PBMCs. The receptors originated from a woman aged 18-29 years in good health and CMV-seronegative.

The V call is TRBV19, the J call TRBJ1-4; 9 nucleotides align to TRBD1. Germline V gene data show CDR1 as LNHDA and CDR2 as SQIVND (reference sequence). The CDR3 has 15 residues. V lost 3 bases, J lost 8 bases, and 7 bases stayed unmatched. The CDR3 DNA sequence: TGTGCCAGTAGTATCCCGGGACAGGGAGGGGAAAAACTGTTTTTT. This encodes CASSIPGQGGEKLFF.

The rearrangement joins TRBV28 to TRBJ2-5; 9 bases map to TRBD2. CDR3 length: 14 amino acids. V lost 5 bases, J lost 3 bases, and 4 bases stayed unmatched. The germline gives CDR1 MDHEN, CDR2 SYDVKM. Here the CDR3 DNA reads TGTGCCAGCAGTCACTCTAGCGGGGAAGAGACCCAGTACTTC. It codes for CASSHSSGEETQYF.

This chain uses TRBV6-5 with TRBJ2-2, with D possibly matching TRBD2 (6 bases). The CDR3 length is 13 residues. V lost 7 bases and J 5 bases, leaving 11 bases between the germline ends. From germline, CDR1 is MNHEY and CDR2 SVGAGI. DNA for the CDR3: TGTGCCAGCATCCGACTAGGGACCGGGGAGCTGTTTTTT. Translated: CASIRLGTGELFF.

The CDR3 spells CASSPRVETQYF. CDR3 in DNA: TGTGCCAGCAGCCCCAGGGTGGAGACCCAGTACTTC. The chain is built from TRBV7-6 and TRBJ2-5; possibly TRBD1 for D (5 bases). Trimming shortened V by 5 bases and J by 5 bases, and 9 bases separated the two germline ends. This CDR3 comprises 12 residues. Germline assignment: CDR1 SGHVS and CDR2 FNYEAQ.

The chain employs TRBV19 and TRBJ2-7; 7 bases map to TRBD2. The CDR3 extends over 14 amino acids. The germline CDR1 and CDR2 sequences are LNHDA and SQIVND (reference sequence). V dropped 1 base and J dropped 3; count of bases not matched to a gene: 3. For the CDR3, the DNA is TGTGCCAGTAGTATAGCCGGGGGGTTCTACGAGCAGTACTTC. Translating it yields CASSIAGGFYEQYF.

The V and J genes are TRBV6-1 and TRBJ1-2; 7 bases map to TRBD1. Germline V lookup: CDR1 MNHNS, CDR2 SASEGT. The CDR3 is 15 amino acids. The J segment lost 4 bases and the V segment lost 4 bases, leaving 9 bases of the junction unmatched. The CDR3 DNA follows: TGTGCCAGCAGTGCTCAGGGGGGTTCCTTCTATGGCTACACCTTC. Amino acids: CASSAQGGSFYGYTF.

This clone was found once. The V and J genes are TRBV5-1 and TRBJ2-5, with 11 bases fitting TRBD2. The CDR3 sequence is 14 residues long. The germline CDR1 and CDR2 sequences are SGHRS and YFSETQ. After removal of 2 bases from V and 5 bases from J, the junction contained 2 bases not matched to a gene. This CDR3 is CASSFSSGGETQYF. DNA for the CDR3: TGCGCCAGCAGCTTCTCTAGCGGGGGGGAGACCCAGTACTTC.

Here the CDR3 reads CASSSGTGWYEQYF. Here the CDR3 DNA reads TGTGCCAGCAGCTCCGGGACAGGGTGGTACGAGCAGTACTTC. The V call is TRBV2, the J call TRBJ2-7; 9 positions match TRBD1. J lost 4 bases, V lost 6 bases, and 7 bases had no gene match. Germline V lookup: CDR1 SNHLY, CDR2 FYNNEI. This CDR3 spans 14 amino acids. The full variable domain, completed using reference TRBV2 and TRBJ2-7, is EPEVTQTPSHQVTQMGQEVILRCVPISNHLYFYWYRQILGQKVEFLVSFYNNEISEKSEIFDDQFSVERPDGSNFTLKIRSTKLEDSAMYFCASSSGTGWYEQYFGPGTRLTVT.

In its sample, this clone was seen once. This chain links TRBV7-2 with TRBJ2-7, with 7 bases that match TRBD1. The CDR3 is 15 amino acids. With V trimmed by 4 bases and J by 2 bases, 8 bases remained unmatched. Germline V lookup: CDR1 SGHTA, CDR2 FQGNSA. The CDR3 DNA reads as TGTGCCAGCAGCTCTCTGGGACAGACCACCTACGAGCAGTACTTC. Protein product: CASSSLGQTTYEQYF.

The chain combines TRBV19 with TRBJ1-1; no clear D gene. With 7 bases removed from V and 0 bases from J, the gap between germline ends came to 12 bases. The germline V gene encodes CDR1 LNHDA and CDR2 SQIVND (reference sequence). This CDR3 comprises 14 residues. The CDR3 sequence: CASKRAPVNTEAFF. The CDR3 bases are TGTGCCAGTAAGCGTGCACCAGTGAACACTGAAGCTTTCTTT.

The V and J genes are TRBV28 and TRBJ2-7, with TRBD2 as a possible D gene (5 bases). The CDR3 length is 14 residues. Germline-derived CDR1 and CDR2 are MDHEN and SYDVKM. Trimming took 3 bases from V and 3 from J, leaving 12 bases between them. The DNA of the CDR3 is TGTGCCAGCAGTTTGGTTCCGGAGGACTACGAGCAGTACTTC. This gives the protein CASSLVPEDYEQYF.

This chain links TRBV30 with TRBJ2-7; the D gene is possibly TRBD2 (5 bases). Trimming took off 0 bases at V and 6 bases at J, with 9 bases between the two ends. Per the germline V gene, CDR1 is GTSNPN and CDR2 is SVGIG (reference sequence). The CDR3 covers 12 residues. DNA of the CDR3: TGTGCCTGGAGTGTACTAGACGGCGAGCAGTACTTC. This codes for CAWSVLDGEQYF.

The genes are TRBV5-1 and TRBJ2-5; a possible D gene is TRBD2 (6 bases). The J call may be in error: the DNA end matches TRBJ2-7 better. The CDR3 is made up of 15 amino acids. Germline loops: CDR1 SGHRS, CDR2 YFSETQ. The CDR3 bases are TGCGCCAGCAGCTTGGCCGGACTACTCGGTGACGAGCAGTACTTC. It codes for CASSLAGLLGDEQYF.

This rearrangement joins TRBV7-2 to TRBJ1-1; perhaps TRBD1 as D (6 bases). Looked up from germline, CDR1 is SGHTA and CDR2 is FQGNSA. The CDR3 has 13 amino acids. Trimming pared 4 bases from V and 1 base from J, leaving 7 bases between. The DNA for the CDR3 is TGTGCCAGCAGCTACAGGGCGAACACTGAAGCTTTCTTT. Translation: CASSYRANTEAFF.

This chain connects TRBV10-1 to TRBJ2-6, with 8 bases identical to TRBD1. The V and J ends lost 7 bases and 2 bases, in that order; junction bases with no gene match: 10. Germline lookup yields CDR1 WNHNN and CDR2 SYGVQD (reference sequence). The CDR3 is 17 amino acids. The CDR3 loop is CASTETGVSPGANVLTF. The CDR3 bases are TGCGCCAGCACCGAGACAGGGGTGAGTCCTGGGGCCAACGTCCTGACTTTC.

The chain has TRBV7-9 and TRBJ2-7; TRBD1 agrees at 8 bases. Trimming removed 6 bases from V and 2 bases from J; junction bases left unmatched: 3. CDR1 and CDR2 (germline): SEHNR, FQNEAQ (reference sequence). The CDR3 runs 13 residues. The CDR3 loop reads CASRSTGAYEQYF. The CDR3 DNA reads as TGTGCCAGCAGATCGACAGGGGCCTACGAGCAGTACTTC.

The chain combines TRBV19 with TRBJ2-1, with TRBD2 identical over 12 bases. Germline V lookup: CDR1 LNHDA, CDR2 SQIVND (reference sequence). With 4 bases clipped from V and 3 bases from J, the junction kept 4 bases outside the gene matches. The CDR3 sequence is 16 residues long. The CDR3 is CASSTLAGGLYNEQFF. In DNA, the CDR3 is TGTGCCAGTAGTACCCTAGCGGGAGGGCTCTACAATGAGCAGTTCTTC.

This clone was seen just once. The chain uses TRBV11-2 and TRBJ2-7, with D possibly matching TRBD2 (5 bases). Germline CDR1 and CDR2: SGHAT and FQNNGV. Trimming removed 7 bases from V and 2 bases from J, with 18 bases in between. This CDR3 has 15 residues. CDR3 sequence reads: CASIKKRWVPYEQYF. The DNA for the CDR3 is TGTGCCAGCATCAAAAAGCGGTGGGTTCCCTACGAGCAGTACTTC.

Note on this clone: One junction end does not reproduce the germline sequence, and a read error may be involved. V and J are TRBV6-4 and TRBJ2-1; 11 nucleotides align to TRBD2. Germline V gene data show CDR1 as MRHNA and CDR2 as SNTAGT. There are 15 residues in the CDR3. CDR3 bases: TGTGCCAGCAATGACTCAACTAGCGGGAGCAATGAGCAGTTCTTC. Translation gives CASNDSTSGSNEQFF.

Comment on this clone: At one end the junction does not follow the germline gene, possibly because of a read error. V usage is TRBV7-9 and J usage is TRBJ1-5; D remains unclear. This CDR3 spans 14 amino acids. Per the germline V gene, CDR1 is SEHNR and CDR2 is FQNEAQ (reference sequence). CDR3 nucleotide sequence: TGTGCCAGCAGCCCTACGGCGGGCGTGGGGTCCCAGAATTTT. It is translated as CASSPTAGVGSQNF. Drawing the rest from reference TRBV7-9 and TRBJ1-5, the complete variable domain is DTGVSQNPRHKITKRGQNVTFRCDPISEHNRLYWYRQTLGQGPEFLTYFQNEAQLEKSRLLSDRFSAERPKGSFSTLEIQRTEQGDSAMYLCASSPTAGVGSQNFGDGTRLSIL.

The chain employs TRBV30 and TRBJ1-6; 8 nucleotides agree with TRBD1. Per germline, CDR1 GTSNPN and CDR2 SVGIG (reference sequence). The CDR3 is made up of 13 amino acids. The V gene end was trimmed by 8 bases and the J gene end by 3 bases; junction bases not matched to a gene: 3. The CDR3 protein is CARGTGYNSPLHF. As DNA, the CDR3 is TGTGCCAGGGGGACAGGCTATAATTCACCCCTCCACTTT.

This sequence joins TRBV6-1 and TRBJ2-1; the D gene is possibly TRBD2 (5 bases). The length of the CDR3 is 16 residues. Germline loops: CDR1 MNHNS, CDR2 SASEGT. V was pared by 4 bases and J by 0 bases, with 13 bases between. In nucleotides, the CDR3 is TGTGCCAGCAGTGGACGCGCTAGCCTCTCCTACAATGAGCAGTTCTTC. Amino acids: CASSGRASLSYNEQFF.